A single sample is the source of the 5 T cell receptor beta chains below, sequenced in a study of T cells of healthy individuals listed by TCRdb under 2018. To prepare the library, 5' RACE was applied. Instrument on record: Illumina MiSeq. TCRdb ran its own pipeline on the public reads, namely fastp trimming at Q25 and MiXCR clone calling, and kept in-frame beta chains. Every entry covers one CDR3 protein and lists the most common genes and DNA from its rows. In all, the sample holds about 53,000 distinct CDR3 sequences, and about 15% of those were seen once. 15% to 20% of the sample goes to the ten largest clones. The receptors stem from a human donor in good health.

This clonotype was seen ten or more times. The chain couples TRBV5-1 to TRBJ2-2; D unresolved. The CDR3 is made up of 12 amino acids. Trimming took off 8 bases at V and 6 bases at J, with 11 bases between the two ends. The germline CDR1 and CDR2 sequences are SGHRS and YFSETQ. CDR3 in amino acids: CASTASAGELFF. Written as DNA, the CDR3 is TGCGCCAGTACTGCAAGCGCCGGGGAGCTGTTTTTT.

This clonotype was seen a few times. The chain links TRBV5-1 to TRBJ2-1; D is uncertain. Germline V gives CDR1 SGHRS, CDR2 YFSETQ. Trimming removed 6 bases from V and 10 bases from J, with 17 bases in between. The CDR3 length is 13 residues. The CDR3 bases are TGCGCCAGCAACCTTGGGTACCGGAACGAGCAGTTCTTC. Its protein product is CASNLGYRNEQFF.

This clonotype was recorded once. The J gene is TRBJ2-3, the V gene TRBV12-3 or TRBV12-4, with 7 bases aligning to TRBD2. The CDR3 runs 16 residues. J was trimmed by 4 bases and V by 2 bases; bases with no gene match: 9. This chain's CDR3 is CASSLLRGTVADTQYF. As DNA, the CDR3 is TGTGCCAGCAGTTTATTGCGGGGGACTGTGGCAGATACGCAGTATTTT.

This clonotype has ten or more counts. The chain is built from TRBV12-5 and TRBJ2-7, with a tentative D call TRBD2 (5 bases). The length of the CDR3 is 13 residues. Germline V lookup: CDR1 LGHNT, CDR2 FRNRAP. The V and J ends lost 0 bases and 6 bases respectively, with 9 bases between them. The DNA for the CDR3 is TGTGCTAGTGGTTTGGTGGGTCGGGGCGAGCAGTACTTC. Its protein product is CASGLVGRGEQYF.

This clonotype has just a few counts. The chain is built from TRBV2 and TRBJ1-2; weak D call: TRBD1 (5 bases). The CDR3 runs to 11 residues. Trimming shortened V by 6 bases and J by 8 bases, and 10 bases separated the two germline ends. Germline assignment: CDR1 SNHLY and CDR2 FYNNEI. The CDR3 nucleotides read TGTGCCAGCAGGGGACCGCGGGGCTACACCTTC. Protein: CASRGPRGYTF.